These T cell receptor beta chains were read from a single sample in a study of radiotherapy plus CTLA-4 blockade in lung cancer. The method was immunoSEQ multiplex PCR; TCRdb's version includes in-frame clones alone and lacks a portion of them. Found here are approximately 45,000 clones, roughly 65% of them singletons; the top ten hold approximately 17%. The sequencing used peripheral blood, collected from a patient treated with radiotherapy plus ipilimumab. All receptors come from a human donor with non-small cell lung cancer who had a partial response to radiotherapy plus ipilimumab. Each CDR3 is given with its conserved first and last residue. Each record gives: clone size, D gene, J gene, V gene, CDR3 DNA, CDR3 protein. D genes are given only for firm matches. Not every row has a clone size; where given, it reads once, few, many or a size class.

abundance: NA
d_gene: NA
j_gene: TRBJ1-5
v_gene: TRBV30
CDR3nt: TGTGCCTGGAGCCCTAATAGCAATCAGCCCCAGCATTTT
CDR3aa: CAWSPNSNQPQHF

abundance: NA
d_gene: TRBD1
j_gene: TRBJ2-3
v_gene: TRBV18
CDR3nt: TGTGCCAGCCTGGGACAGGGGGCAACAGATACGCAGTATTTT
CDR3aa: CASLGQGATDTQYF

abundance: NA
d_gene: NA
j_gene: TRBJ2-4
v_gene: TRBV5-1
CDR3nt: TGCGCCAGCAGCGTAAGACTAGGGCTAGGCATTCAGTACTTC
CDR3aa: CASSVRLGLGIQYF

abundance: NA
d_gene: TRBD1
j_gene: TRBJ1-4
v_gene: TRBV4-1
CDR3nt: TGCGCCAGCAGCCACCCCCGGGACAGCCTCGCGTCTCGTGAAAAACTGTTTTTT
CDR3aa: CASSHPRDSLASREKLFF

abundance: NA
d_gene: TRBD2
j_gene: TRBJ2-1
v_gene: TRBV11-2
CDR3nt: TGTGCCAGCAGCTTAGCCCCTGCCGGGGGGGCCGATAGTTACAATGAGCAGTTCTTC
CDR3aa: CASSLAPAGGADSYNEQFF

abundance: once
d_gene: TRBD1
j_gene: TRBJ2-2
v_gene: TRBV5-5
CDR3nt: TGTGCCAGCAGCTTGTTGTCCCCGGGACAGGGGGTCGGGGAGCTGTTTTTT
CDR3aa: CASSLLSPGQGVGELFF

abundance: NA
d_gene: TRBD1
j_gene: TRBJ1-5
v_gene: TRBV5-1
CDR3nt: TGCGCCAGCAGCTCAGGGGGCCTCAATCAGCCCCAGCATTTT
CDR3aa: CASSSGGLNQPQHF

abundance: NA
d_gene: NA
j_gene: TRBJ2-3
v_gene: TRBV7-9
CDR3nt: TGTGCCGTCCGACAGCTCACAGATACGCAGTATTTT
CDR3aa: CAVRQLTDTQYF

abundance: NA
d_gene: NA
j_gene: TRBJ2-3
v_gene: TRBV6-1
CDR3nt: TGTGCCAGCAGTGCGCAGGGATGGGCTATAGATACGCAGTATTTT
CDR3aa: CASSAQGWAIDTQYF

abundance: NA
d_gene: NA
j_gene: TRBJ1-5
v_gene: TRBV19
CDR3nt: TGTGCCAGTAGTATACCCCCGGGGGGAGGCAATCAGCCCCAGCATTTT
CDR3aa: CASSIPPGGGNQPQHF

abundance: NA
d_gene: NA
j_gene: TRBJ1-3
v_gene: TRBV7-2
CDR3nt: TGTGCCAGCAGCTTAGCGCGGGGAAACACCATATATTTT
CDR3aa: CASSLARGNTIYF

abundance: few
d_gene: NA
j_gene: TRBJ2-6
v_gene: TRBV19
CDR3nt: TGTGCCAGTAGTATCCGGAGAGGGCACGGGGCCAACGTCCTGACTTTC
CDR3aa: CASSIRRGHGANVLTF

abundance: NA
d_gene: NA
j_gene: TRBJ1-1
v_gene: TRBV18
CDR3nt: TGTGCCAGCTCACCCCGACAGGACCCCGCGTTGGAGACTTTCTTT
CDR3aa: CASSPRQDPALETFF

abundance: NA
d_gene: TRBD1
j_gene: TRBJ2-1
v_gene: TRBV29-1
CDR3nt: TGCAGCGTTCAGCTGTACAGGGGTGGTTCCTACAATGAGCAGTTCTTC
CDR3aa: CSVQLYRGGSYNEQFF

abundance: NA
d_gene: TRBD1
j_gene: TRBJ2-7
v_gene: TRBV6-1
CDR3nt: TGTGCCAGCAGGCCCCGGGACAGGGGAGGATACGAGCAGTACTTC
CDR3aa: CASRPRDRGGYEQYF

abundance: once
d_gene: TRBD1
j_gene: TRBJ2-7
v_gene: TRBV6-5
CDR3nt: TGTGCCAGCAGTTCCCCGGGACAGGGGGCATACGAGCAGTACTTC
CDR3aa: CASSSPGQGAYEQYF

abundance: many
d_gene: NA
j_gene: TRBJ1-1
v_gene: TRBV29-1
CDR3nt: TGCAGCGCTGCTAGAGGAGTGAACACTGAAGCTTTCTTT
CDR3aa: CSAARGVNTEAFF

abundance: NA
d_gene: NA
j_gene: TRBJ2-7
v_gene: TRBV11-2
CDR3nt: TGTGCCAGCAGCCGCGCCGGGGGTTTCGAGCAGTACTTC
CDR3aa: CASSRAGGFEQYF

abundance: once
d_gene: TRBD1
j_gene: TRBJ1-3
v_gene: TRBV7-6
CDR3nt: TGTGCCAGCAGCCTCGACAGGGCCTTCTCAAACTCTGGAAACACCATATATTTT
CDR3aa: CASSLDRAFSNSGNTIYF

abundance: few
d_gene: NA
j_gene: TRBJ1-6
v_gene: TRBV6-6
CDR3nt: TGTGCCAGCAGTTACTTAGGACAGAATTCACCCCTCCACTTT
CDR3aa: CASSYLGQNSPLHF

abundance: NA
d_gene: NA
j_gene: TRBJ2-5
v_gene: TRBV11-1
CDR3nt: TGTGCCAGCAGCCCAGCAGCGATCCAAGAGACCCAGTACTTC
CDR3aa: CASSPAAIQETQYF

abundance: NA
d_gene: NA
j_gene: TRBJ1-3
v_gene: TRBV19
CDR3nt: TGTGCCAGTAGTATAGGCAACAGTCGCTCTGGAAACACCATATATTTT
CDR3aa: CASSIGNSRSGNTIYF

abundance: NA
d_gene: TRBD2
j_gene: TRBJ2-1
v_gene: TRBV9
CDR3nt: TGTGCCAGCAGCGCCCCGGGTCTCGACGGGGGGGAGCAGTTCTTC
CDR3aa: CASSAPGLDGGEQFF

abundance: NA
d_gene: TRBD2
j_gene: TRBJ2-1
v_gene: TRBV28
CDR3nt: TGTGCCAGCAGTACTAGCGGGCGCACCTACAATGAGCAGTTCTTC
CDR3aa: CASSTSGRTYNEQFF

abundance: NA
d_gene: NA
j_gene: TRBJ1-1
v_gene: TRBV7-9
CDR3nt: TGTGCCAGCAGCTTAGAGGGGGACACTGAAGCTTTCTTT
CDR3aa: CASSLEGDTEAFF

abundance: NA
d_gene: NA
j_gene: TRBJ2-6
v_gene: TRBV9
CDR3nt: TGTGCCAGCAGCGGGAGGGCCTCTGGGGCCAACGTCCTGACTTTC
CDR3aa: CASSGRASGANVLTF

abundance: NA
d_gene: TRBD2
j_gene: TRBJ2-5
v_gene: TRBV27
CDR3nt: TGTGCCAGCAGAAGGGCGGGAGAAACGTACCAAGAGACCCAGTACTTC
CDR3aa: CASRRAGETYQETQYF

abundance: few
d_gene: NA
j_gene: TRBJ2-7
v_gene: TRBV4-2
CDR3nt: TGTGCCAGCAGCTTTTCATTGGGGGCAAAGACCTACGAGCAGTACTTC
CDR3aa: CASSFSLGAKTYEQYF

abundance: few
d_gene: TRBD1
j_gene: TRBJ1-4
v_gene: TRBV28
CDR3nt: TGTGCCAGTCGAGACAGGGGGGTTGAAAAACTGTTTTTT
CDR3aa: CASRDRGVEKLFF

abundance: NA
d_gene: NA
j_gene: TRBJ2-2
v_gene: TRBV29-1
CDR3nt: TGCAGCGTTGAGTTCATAGTTAGCACCGGGGAGCTGTTTTTT
CDR3aa: CSVEFIVSTGELFF

abundance: NA
d_gene: NA
j_gene: TRBJ1-2
v_gene: TRBV5-5
CDR3nt: TGTGCCAGCAGCTTGGGTACTAGGGTTCACTATGGCTACACCTTC
CDR3aa: CASSLGTRVHYGYTF

abundance: NA
d_gene: NA
j_gene: TRBJ1-6
v_gene: TRBV19
CDR3nt: TGTGCCAGTAGTATGCAGGGAAATAATTCACCCCTCCACTTT
CDR3aa: CASSMQGNNSPLHF

abundance: NA
d_gene: NA
j_gene: TRBJ2-3
v_gene: TRBV11-2
CDR3nt: TGTGCCAGCAGCTTATACCAGGGGTTTGTTGAAAGGGATACGCAGTATTTT
CDR3aa: CASSLYQGFVERDTQYF

abundance: NA
d_gene: TRBD1
j_gene: TRBJ2-1
v_gene: TRBV5-6
CDR3nt: TGTGCCAGCAGCTTGGGTACAGGGGCTTCCTACAATGAGCAGTTCTTC
CDR3aa: CASSLGTGASYNEQFF

abundance: NA
d_gene: TRBD1
j_gene: TRBJ2-2
v_gene: TRBV11-2
CDR3nt: TGTGCCAGCAGCCCGAAACGGGACAGGGGCACCGGGGAGCTGTTTTTT
CDR3aa: CASSPKRDRGTGELFF

abundance: NA
d_gene: NA
j_gene: TRBJ1-2
v_gene: TRBV2
CDR3nt: TGTGCCAGCAGTGAAGGGACAGCTAACTATGGCTACACCTTC
CDR3aa: CASSEGTANYGYTF

abundance: NA
d_gene: NA
j_gene: TRBJ1-1
v_gene: TRBV5-5
CDR3nt: TGTGCCAGCAGCTTCCAGGCGGGCACTGAAGCTTTCTTT
CDR3aa: CASSFQAGTEAFF

abundance: NA
d_gene: TRBD1
j_gene: TRBJ1-2
v_gene: TRBV6-1
CDR3nt: TGTGCCAGCAACGGACAGGGCTTCCCTGGCTACACCTTC
CDR3aa: CASNGQGFPGYTF

abundance: NA
d_gene: NA
j_gene: TRBJ2-3
v_gene: TRBV7-8
CDR3nt: TGTGCCAGCAATCCGGAGATCACAGATACGCAGTATTTT
CDR3aa: CASNPEITDTQYF